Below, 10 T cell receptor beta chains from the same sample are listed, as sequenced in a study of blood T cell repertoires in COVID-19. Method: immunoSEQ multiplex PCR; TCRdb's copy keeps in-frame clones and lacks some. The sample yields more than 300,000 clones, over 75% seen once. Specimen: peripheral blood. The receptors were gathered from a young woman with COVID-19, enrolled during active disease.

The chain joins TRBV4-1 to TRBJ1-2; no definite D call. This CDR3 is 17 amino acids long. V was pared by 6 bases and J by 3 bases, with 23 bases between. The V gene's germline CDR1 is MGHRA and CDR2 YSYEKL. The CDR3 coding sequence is TGCGCCAGCAGGACTAACCCATCGGGTTCCCCCGACTATGGCTACACCTTC. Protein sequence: CASRTNPSGSPDYGYTF.

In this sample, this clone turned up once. CDR3 in amino acids: CASSSLGRGDHEQFF. The CDR3, as DNA: TGTGCCAGCAGCTCCCTTGGGCGGGGGGATCATGAGCAGTTCTTC. The genes are TRBV5-4 and TRBJ2-1; TRBD2 matches at 8 bases. Germline V lookup: CDR1 SGHNT, CDR2 YYREEE (reference sequence). V lost 3 bases and J lost 8; bases outside the gene matches: 10. This CDR3 contains 15 residues.

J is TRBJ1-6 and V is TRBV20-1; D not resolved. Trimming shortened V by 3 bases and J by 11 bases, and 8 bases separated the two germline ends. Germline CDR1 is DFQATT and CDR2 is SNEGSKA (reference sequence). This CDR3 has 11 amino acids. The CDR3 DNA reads TGCAGTGCTAGGAGGGAAACACCCCTCCACTTT. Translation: CSARRETPLHF.

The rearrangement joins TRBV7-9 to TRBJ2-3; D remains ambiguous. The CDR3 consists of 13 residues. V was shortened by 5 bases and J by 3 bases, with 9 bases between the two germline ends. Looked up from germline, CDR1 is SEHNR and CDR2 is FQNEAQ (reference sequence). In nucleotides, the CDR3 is TGTGCCAGCAGCCGAGGAAGGACAGATACGCAGTATTTT. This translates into CASSRGRTDTQYF.

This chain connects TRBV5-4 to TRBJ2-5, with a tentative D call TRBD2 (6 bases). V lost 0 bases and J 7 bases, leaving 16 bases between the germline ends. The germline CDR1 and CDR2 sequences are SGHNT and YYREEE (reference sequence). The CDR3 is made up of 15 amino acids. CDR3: CASSLATRGTGTQYF. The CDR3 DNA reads TGTGCCAGCAGCTTGGCGACTAGAGGAACTGGGACCCAGTACTTC.

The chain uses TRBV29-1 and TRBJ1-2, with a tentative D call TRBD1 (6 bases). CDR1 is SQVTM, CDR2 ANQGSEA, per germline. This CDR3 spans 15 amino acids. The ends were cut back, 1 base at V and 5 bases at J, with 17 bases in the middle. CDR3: CSVEGDINRRYGYTF. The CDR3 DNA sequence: TGCAGCGTTGAAGGGGACATTAACCGTCGTTATGGCTACACCTTC.

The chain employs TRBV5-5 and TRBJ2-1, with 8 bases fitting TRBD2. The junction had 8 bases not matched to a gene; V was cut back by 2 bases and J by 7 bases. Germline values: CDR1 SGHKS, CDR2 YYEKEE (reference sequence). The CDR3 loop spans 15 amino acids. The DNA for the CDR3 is TGTGCCAGCAGCTTACCGGGAGGGCCGATAAATGAGCAGTTCTTC. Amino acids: CASSLPGGPINEQFF.

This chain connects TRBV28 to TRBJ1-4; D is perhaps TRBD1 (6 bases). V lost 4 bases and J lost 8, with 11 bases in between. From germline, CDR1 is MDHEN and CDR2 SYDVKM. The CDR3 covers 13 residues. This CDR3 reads CASSSQGTEKLFF. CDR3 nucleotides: TGTGCCAGCAGTTCCCAAGGGACAGAAAAACTGTTTTTT.

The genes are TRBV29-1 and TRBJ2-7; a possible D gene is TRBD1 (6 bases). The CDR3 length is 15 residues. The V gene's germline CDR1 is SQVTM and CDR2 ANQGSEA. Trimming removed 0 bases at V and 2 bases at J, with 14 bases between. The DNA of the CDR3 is TGCAGCGTTGAAGATCGCAGGGGTAGGCCCTACGAGCAGTACTTC. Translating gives CSVEDRRGRPYEQYF.

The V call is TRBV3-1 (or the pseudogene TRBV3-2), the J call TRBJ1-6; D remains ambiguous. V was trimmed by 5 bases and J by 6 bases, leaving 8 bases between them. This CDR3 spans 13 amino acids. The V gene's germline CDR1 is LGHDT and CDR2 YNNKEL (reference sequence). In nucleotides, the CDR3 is TGTGCCAGCAGCACTTACCCTAATTCACCCCTCCACTTT. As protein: CASSTYPNSPLHF.